This TCR beta chain appears in the sequencing data of a study of blood T cells in healthy people across ages. Study details: Capture by template switching was about one barcoded beta molecule per two T cells.

This clonotype occurred a few times. No antigen is known for it. A second roughly 6 to 11 cycle PCR used barcoded and J-beta primers. Using its own MiXCR run on the 5' RACE reads, TCRdb lists one record per CDR3 protein. This repertoire shows around 1,900,000 distinct CDR3 sequences, about 39% found once; its top ten account for around 23%. The CDR3 covers 15 residues. Germline V gives CDR1 SGHTA, CDR2 FQGNSA. Findings of the study overall: Per million T cells, the diversity of TCR beta decreased roughly linearly as age advanced.

The clonotype was recovered from a human donor in good health. V gene TRBV7-2 combines with J gene TRBJ2-7; TRBD1 or TRBD2 may be the D gene (5 bases each). Gene TRBJ2-5 matches the end of the DNA better, so the J call may be wrong. Material for sequencing was blood. The CDR3 nucleotides read TGTGCCAGCAGCTTAACGGGACGGGCGGCGCAGACCCAGTACTTC. It yields the protein CASSLTGRAAQTQYF.